The present T cell receptor beta chain was sequenced within a study of blood T cell repertoires in COVID-19. In the study overall: PBMCs, B-cell-depleted T cells, or T cells provided the cDNA or gDNA that made up the material.

Per the original data handling: By means of reference gene primer amplification, nucleated cell counts were estimated. Data came from immunoSEQ multiplex PCR; TCRdb stores just in-frame clones and leaves some out. Clonal size and the V and J genes are those of that table, whereas D and trimming came from the DNA. This sample has 330,000 or so clones, with over 85% found just once. V dropped 0 bases and J dropped 4; count of bases not matched to a gene: 9. The germline gives CDR1 LNHNV, CDR2 YYDKDF (reference sequence). The CDR3 is made up of 17 amino acids. The V gene is TRBV15, the J gene TRBJ2-1, with 7 bases aligning to TRBD1. The TCR originated in an older woman with COVID-19, enrolled during active disease. Sequencing used peripheral blood. This CDR3 is CATSRDRQGNTYNEQFF. For the CDR3, the DNA is TGTGCCACCAGCAGAGATCGACAGGGAAATACATACAATGAGCAGTTCTTC.